The rows below give T cell receptor beta chains drawn from one sample of a study of T cells after yellow fever vaccination. TCRdb reanalysed the 5' RACE reads using MiXCR and keeps one entry per CDR3 protein. The sample contains about 260,000 distinct CDR3 sequences, roughly 5.6% of which appear only once. Sample: CD4+ T cells sorted from PBMCs, taken on the day of the yellow fever booster vaccination. The origin of the receptors is a man aged 18 to 30 who received the YFV17D yellow fever vaccine. Both conserved end residues are part of each CDR3. Fields, in order: D gene, V gene, clone size, J gene, CDR3 DNA, CDR3 protein. D genes are given only for firm matches. Clone size is given for some rows only: seen once, a few or many times, or a class if the clone is expanded.

.	TRBV12-3/TRBV12-4	few	TRBJ2-3	TGTGCCAGCAGTTTAACAGGGAACCCAGATACGCAGTATTTT	CASSLTGNPDTQYF
.	TRBV7-2	.	TRBJ1-1	TGTGCCAGCAGTTTCAGGGGTTCGGGCACTGAAGCTTTCTTT	CASSFRGSGTEAFF
.	TRBV5-1	many	TRBJ1-3	TGCGCCAGCAGCCAAGGACAAGGAAACACCATATATTTT	CASSQGQGNTIYF
TRBD1	TRBV7-2	few	TRBJ1-6	TGTGCCAGCAGCCGTACAGGGGACGATTCACCCCTCCACTTT	CASSRTGDDSPLHF
TRBD1	TRBV5-1	few	TRBJ1-4	TGCGCCAGCAGCTTGACACAGGGGGCGAGTGAAAAACTGTTTTTT	CASSLTQGASEKLFF
.	TRBV10-1	few	TRBJ1-5	TGCGCCAGCATAGGATCGTCGGGTCAGCCCCAGCATTTT	CASIGSSGQPQHF
TRBD1	TRBV18	many	TRBJ2-1	TGTGCCAGCTCACCTCTAGGACAGGGGACCAATGAGCAGTTCTTC	CASSPLGQGTNEQFF
.	TRBV29-1	.	TRBJ2-1	TGCAGCGTTGAAGTCGAGCTTTCTGAGCAGTTCTTC	CSVEVELSEQFF
.	TRBV5-6	.	TRBJ2-2	TGTGCCAGCAGCGAGTTAGGGCGGGGGAACACCGGGGAGCTGTTTTTT	CASSELGRGNTGELFF
.	TRBV7-2	few	TRBJ2-1	TGTGCCAGCAGCTTTCAGCGAGGACGCAATGAGCAGTTCTTC	CASSFQRGRNEQFF
TRBD1	TRBV4-3	few	TRBJ1-1	TGCGCCAGCAGTCCGGACAGGGACGTTTCTGCAGCTTTCTTT	CASSPDRDVSAAFF
TRBD2	TRBV7-2	many	TRBJ2-3	TGTGCCAGCAGCTTAGCGGGGGGGAACACAGATACGCAGTATTTT	CASSLAGGNTDTQYF
.	TRBV14	many	TRBJ1-6	TGTGCCAGCAGCTCTGCCGGGGCGACCCTCCACTTT	CASSSAGATLHF
.	TRBV5-5	few	TRBJ1-1	TGTGCCAGCAGCTTGACGGGGCGACACTTCAACACTGAAGCTTTCTTT	CASSLTGRHFNTEAFF
TRBD2	TRBV15	.	TRBJ2-5	TGTGCCACCAGCAGAGGAGAGCGGGGGTCCCGGGAGACCCAGTACTTC	CATSRGERGSRETQYF
.	TRBV18	.	TRBJ1-5	TGTGCCAGCTCACTCCTTGGAGCAAGCAATCAGCCCCAGCATTTT	CASSLLGASNQPQHF
TRBD1	TRBV5-1	many	TRBJ2-1	TGCGCCAGCAGCTTAGGGACAGTCTACAATGAGCAGTTCTTC	CASSLGTVYNEQFF
.	TRBV12-3/TRBV12-4	few	TRBJ1-4	TGTGCCAGCAGTGACCGGGACGGACGAAATGAAAAACTGTTTTTT	CASSDRDGRNEKLFF
.	TRBV5-5	.	TRBJ2-3	TGTGCCAGCAGCTTGGACGGCCAGGGGGGGACGCAGTATTTT	CASSLDGQGGTQYF
.	TRBV9	few	TRBJ1-5	TGTGCCAGCAGCGCAGCCGGGACCTTATACCAGCCCCAGCATTTT	CASSAAGTLYQPQHF
TRBD1	TRBV5-5	many	TRBJ1-2	TGTGCCAGCAGCTGGGACAGGGGCTATGGCTACACCTTC	CASSWDRGYGYTF
.	TRBV7-2	many	TRBJ1-1	TGTGCCAGCAGCTTAATCCTAAACACTGAAGCTTTCTTT	CASSLILNTEAFF
.	TRBV3-1	.	TRBJ2-5	TGTGCCAGCGGACCGGGGGGCTACCAAGAGACCCAGTACTTC	CASGPGGYQETQYF
.	TRBV12-3/TRBV12-4	.	TRBJ1-5	TGTGCCAGCAGTTCCAGGGTGTTGGATCAGCCCCAGCATTTT	CASSSRVLDQPQHF
.	TRBV10-3	.	TRBJ1-6	TGTGCCATCAGTGTTCAGGACCAGTATAATTCACCCCTCCACTTT	CAISVQDQYNSPLHF
TRBD1	TRBV6-5	.	TRBJ2-3	TGTGCCAGCAGTAACCCTGGGACAGGGGATACGCAGTATTTT	CASSNPGTGDTQYF
TRBD1	TRBV5-1	few	TRBJ2-2	TGCGCCAGCAGCGCACCCGGGACAGGCAACACCGGGGAGCTGTTTTTT	CASSAPGTGNTGELFF
TRBD1	TRBV7-2	.	TRBJ2-1	TGTGCCAGCAGACCCGACAGGGGGCCCTACAATGAGCAGTTCTTC	CASRPDRGPYNEQFF
TRBD1	TRBV6-8	few	TRBJ2-1	TGTGCCAGAAAGGAGGGACAGGGGTGGGATGAGCAGTTCTTC	CARKEGQGWDEQFF
.	TRBV29-1	few	TRBJ1-1	TGCAGCGTTGAAGATCTTTCCCCGACTGAAGCTTTCTTT	CSVEDLSPTEAFF
TRBD1	TRBV11-3	few	TRBJ2-1	TGTGCCAGCAGCATCGGGACAGAGTCCTACAATGAGCAGTTCTTC	CASSIGTESYNEQFF
.	TRBV4-1	many	TRBJ1-1	TGCGCCAGCAGCCCGACCGGAGGGGTATGGGCTTTCTTT	CASSPTGGVWAFF
TRBD1	TRBV2	few	TRBJ2-5	TGTGCCAGCAAGGACAGGGGAGAGACCCAGTACTTC	CASKDRGETQYF
.	TRBV19	once	TRBJ2-6	TGTGCCAGCCGGAAGACTTCTGGGGCCAACGTCCTGACTTTC	CASRKTSGANVLTF